This entry lists 7 T cell receptor beta chains sequenced from one sample in a study of T cells after yellow fever vaccination. A single record per CDR3 protein comes from TCRdb applying MiXCR to the 5' RACE reads. The sample records just under 85,000 distinct CDR3 sequences, 13% being singletons. The material was CD8+ T cells not binding an NS4B(214-222) dextramer, sorted from PBMCs, obtained more than 20 days after the first yellow fever vaccination. The receptor source for this set is a young man who received the YFV17D yellow fever vaccine.

The chain uses TRBV7-2 and TRBJ2-3; TRBD2 agrees at 7 bases. V was clipped by 5 bases and J by 5 bases; unmatched bases: 13. The CDR3 totals 16 residues. Germline lookup yields CDR1 SGHTA and CDR2 FQGNSA. The CDR3 sequence is CASSGSKERGLDTQYF. Written as DNA, the CDR3 is TGTGCCAGCAGCGGGTCGAAGGAGCGGGGATTAGATACGCAGTATTTT.

This clonotype was found a few times. The V call is TRBV4-1, the J call TRBJ2-3; 9 bases match TRBD1. Trimming cost V 7 bases and J 4 bases; bases outside gene matches: 6. Germline V gene sequence: CDR1 MGHRA, CDR2 YSYEKL. CDR3 length equals 14 residues. CDR3 sequence: CASTVRQGADTQYF. The CDR3 DNA sequence: TGCGCCAGCACGGTTCGACAGGGGGCAGATACGCAGTATTTT.

This rearrangement joins TRBV29-1 to TRBJ2-1; 9 nucleotides match TRBD2. The CDR3 is made up of 12 amino acids. Looked up from germline, CDR1 is SQVTM and CDR2 is ANQGSEA. The J segment lost 8 bases and the V segment lost 3 bases, leaving 2 bases of the junction unmatched. CDR3 loop: CSVESGGHEQFF. Here the CDR3 DNA reads TGCAGCGTTGAGAGCGGGGGGCATGAGCAGTTCTTC.

This clonotype was counted a few times. The chain employs TRBV27 and TRBJ2-7, with TRBD2 as a possible D gene (6 bases). The CDR3 is 14 residues long. The V gene's germline CDR1 is MNHEY and CDR2 SMNVEV (reference sequence). V gave up 6 bases and J gave up 4 bases, with 16 bases separating them. The CDR3 bases are TGTGCCAGCAGGCCTGGGGGGTCTTATTACGAGCAGTACTTC. Amino acids: CASRPGGSYYEQYF.

The table lists this clonotype with a few counts. CDR3 in DNA: TGCGCCAGCAGCTTGTCCAGACCGATCACAGATACGCAGTATTTT. Residues: CASSLSRPITDTQYF. The gene calls are TRBV5-1 and TRBJ2-3; D is uncertain. With 1 base removed from V and 2 bases from J, the gap between germline ends came to 11 bases. The CDR3 contains 15 residues. Germline V lookup: CDR1 SGHRS, CDR2 YFSETQ.

This clonotype was detected ten times or more. The chain employs TRBV25-1 and TRBJ2-5; D gene uncertain. Germline CDR1 and CDR2: MGHDK and SYGVNS. The ends were cut back, 2 bases at V and 5 bases at J, with 0 bases in the middle. The CDR3 has 10 amino acids. The CDR3 is CASSEETQYF. As DNA, the CDR3 is TGTGCCAGCAGTGAAGAGACCCAGTACTTC. The full variable domain, its missing parts supplied by reference TRBV25-1 and TRBJ2-5, is EADIYQTPRYLVIGTGKKITLECSQTMGHDKMYWYQQDPGMELHLIHYSYGVNSTEKGDLSSESTVSRIRTEHFPLTLESARPSHTSQYLCASSEETQYFGPGTRLLVL.

This sequence joins TRBV11-2 and TRBJ2-7, with D hard to call. V lost 5 bases to trimming and J lost 7 bases, with 21 bases between them. The germline CDR1 and CDR2 sequences are SGHAT and FQNNGV. The CDR3 is made up of 15 amino acids. The CDR3 here is CASSDGSLRTNEQYV. The CDR3 nucleotides read TGTGCCAGCAGCGATGGGTCTTTGAGGACGAATGAGCAGTACGTC.